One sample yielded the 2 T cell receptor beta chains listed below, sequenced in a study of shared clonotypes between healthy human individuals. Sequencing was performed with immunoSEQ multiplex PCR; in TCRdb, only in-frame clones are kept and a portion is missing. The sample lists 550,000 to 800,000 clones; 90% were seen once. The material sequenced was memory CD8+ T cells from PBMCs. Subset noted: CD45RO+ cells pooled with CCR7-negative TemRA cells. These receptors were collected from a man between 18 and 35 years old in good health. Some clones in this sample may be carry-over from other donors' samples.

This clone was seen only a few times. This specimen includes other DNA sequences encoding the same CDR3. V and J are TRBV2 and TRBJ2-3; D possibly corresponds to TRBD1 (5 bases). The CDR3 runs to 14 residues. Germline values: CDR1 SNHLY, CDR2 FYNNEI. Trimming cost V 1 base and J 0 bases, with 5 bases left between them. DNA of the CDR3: TGTGCCAGCAGTGAAGGACAGAGCACAGATACGCAGTATTTT. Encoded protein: CASSEGQSTDTQYF.

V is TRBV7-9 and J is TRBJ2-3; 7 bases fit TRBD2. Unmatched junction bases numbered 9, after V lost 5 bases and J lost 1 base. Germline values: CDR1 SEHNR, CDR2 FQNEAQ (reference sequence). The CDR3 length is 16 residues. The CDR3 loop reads CASSLPPSGGTDTQYF. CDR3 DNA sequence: TGTGCCAGCAGCCTACCCCCTAGCGGTGGCACAGATACGCAGTATTTT.